This T cell receptor (beta chain) emerged from a study of blood T cell repertoires in COVID-19. Study at large: Sources were T cells, B-cell-depleted T cells, or PBMCs; the material itself was cDNA or gDNA.

Here immunoSEQ multiplex PCR was the method, and the copy in TCRdb shows in-frame clones only, minus some. The table lists some 120,000 clones, more than 80% of them singletons. This CDR3 is built from 13 residues. Trimming took 6 bases from V and 7 from J, leaving 12 bases between them. This chain uses TRBV12-3 or TRBV12-4 with TRBJ1-4; no clear D gene. The sequencing sample was made of peripheral blood. This sequence originates from a human donor in a cohort sampled during active COVID-19. The CDR3 loop is CASSLAGVEKLFF. Here the CDR3 DNA reads TGTGCCAGCAGCCTAGCTGGGGTTGAAAAACTGTTTTTT.